Listed here is a single TCR beta chain. The antigen is undetermined. This specimen includes other DNA sequences encoding the same CDR3. In the authors' methods: Between-group CDR3 differences, defined by clinicopathological status, yielded a distant-metastasis classifier for papillary thyroid cancer. TCRdb reprocessed the PCR reads via MiXCR. Clone size and V and J calls follow TCRdb, not the original study. The sample holds tens of thousands of clones; 9.5% to 15% are singletons and the top ten take roughly 10%. Looked up from germline, CDR1 is SGHVS and CDR2 is FQNEAQ. The V segment lost 4 bases and the J segment 4 bases; nucleotides outside the gene matches: 14. The CDR3 has 17 residues. Thyroid surgery was performed in patients who had received no treatment beforehand. This entry is derived from a study of metastatic and nonmetastatic thyroid tumors. Across the study: Repertoire comparisons spanned blood and tumor or nodule tissue from malignant and benign thyroid patients.

Regarding the study as a whole: For both blood and tumor, malignant thyroid tumors reportedly showed significantly higher TCR beta diversity than benign nodules did.

V gene TRBV7-8 combines with J gene TRBJ2-3; TRBD2 matches 7 bases. Sequenced: tumor tissue. The sequence came from a female donor with papillary thyroid cancer or a benign thyroid nodule (not recorded which). Some clones in this sample may be carry-over from other donors' samples. The CDR3 here is CASSWAGGAGASDTQYF. CDR3 coding DNA: TGTGCCAGCAGCTGGGCTGGTGGGGCGGGAGCATCAGATACGCAGTATTTT.